This TCR beta chain stems from a study of CD8 T cells in Susac syndrome (dated by TCRdb to between 2018 and 2021). Regarding the study in general: Among the Susac syndrome patients who were sequenced, clinically active disease was present in 5 or 6 and clinical remission was observed in 8 or 9. At blood withdrawal, Susac syndrome patients were either therapy-naive, taking corticosteroids (in some cases with IVIg as well), or taking IVIg alone. The study compared CD8+ T cell repertoire clonality among around 11 healthy donors, roughly 14 Susac syndrome patients and approximately 16 multiple sclerosis patients. Repertoire sequencing was used to test whether CD8+ T cell activation and differentiation in Susac syndrome was antigen driven. Findings and caveats that apply to the study as a whole: Looking at Susac-specific public clones, the researchers identified some 15 in the total CD8+ repertoire and roughly 5 in the CD8+ TEMRA repertoire. Clonal expansion was observed in Susac syndrome CD8+ repertoires, with the highest expansion in CD8+ TEMRA cells and greater expansion in clinically active than in remitting patients. The number of individuals in the TCR sequencing and HLA analysis was acknowledged as relatively small.

RNA was extracted using the RNeasy kit, and about 0.5 to 1 microgram was reverse transcribed with random hexamers. The immunoSEQ multiplex PCR assay, which covers 54 Vbeta and 13 Jbeta segments, was used to amplify TCR beta CDR3 regions. PCR amplification bias was corrected by using a synthetic template baseline for primer optimization and computational correction. The study's processing was this. Reads were annotated to V, D and J genes according to IMGT and were analyzed with immunoSEQ Analyzer, with only productive sequences retained. To calculate clonality, Shannon entropy was normalized by log2 of the number of productive unique sequences and then subtracted from one. For each patient and control, public and private clones were evaluated among the 100 most prevalent clones. Susac-specific clones were defined as absent from healthy and MS cohorts, some 1,000 published viral clones and other ImmuneACCESS disease sequences. TCRdb's own reprocessing of the public reads used fastp at Q25 and MiXCR and kept productive beta chains. Merged by CDR3 protein, the rows form single entries marked with the most common genes and DNA. TCRdb, not the authors, supplied the V and J calls. This sample gives around 150,000 distinct CDR3 sequences in total; 95% of them show up just once. The ten most abundant clones make up roughly 0.17% of the sample.

This clonotype was seen just once. Its antigen is still unknown. No base quality information exists; no much larger clone differs at one position. A read on its own is weak evidence. Counted from cysteine to phenylalanine, this CDR3 has 15 amino acids. The retained sequence is limited to the CDR3, 45 bases, with the frame set at the first base. V drops 8 bases and J drops 0 bases, leaving 16 bases in between. Peripheral blood CD8+ and CD4+ T cells from healthy donors, Susac syndrome patients and multiple sclerosis patients were profiled using high-throughput TCR beta sequencing. Susac syndrome patients met recently defined diagnostic criteria for definite or probable disease. Bulk CD8+ and CD4+ T cells were purified by magnetic negative isolation, whereas CD8+ TEMRA cells were enriched by FACS. Blood was drawn into EDTA tubes, processed within 24 hours, and PBMCs were isolated by density gradient centrifugation. PBMCs intended for TCR sequencing were cryopreserved in liquid nitrogen and were subsequently thawed in a 37 degrees C water bath. A purity of at least 90% was achieved for sorted or isolated CD4+, CD8+ and CD8+ TEMRA cells.

The V gene is TRBV12-3 or TRBV12-4 and the J gene is TRBJ1-1, with TRBD1 tentatively as D gene (6 bases match). What was sequenced was CD8+ T cells from PBMCs. The source is a human donor with Susac syndrome. The sequenced DNA is TGTGCCAGCTCTAGAGTGTGGGACATGAACACTGAAGCTTTCTTT. Translated, this gives CASSRVWDMNTEAFF.